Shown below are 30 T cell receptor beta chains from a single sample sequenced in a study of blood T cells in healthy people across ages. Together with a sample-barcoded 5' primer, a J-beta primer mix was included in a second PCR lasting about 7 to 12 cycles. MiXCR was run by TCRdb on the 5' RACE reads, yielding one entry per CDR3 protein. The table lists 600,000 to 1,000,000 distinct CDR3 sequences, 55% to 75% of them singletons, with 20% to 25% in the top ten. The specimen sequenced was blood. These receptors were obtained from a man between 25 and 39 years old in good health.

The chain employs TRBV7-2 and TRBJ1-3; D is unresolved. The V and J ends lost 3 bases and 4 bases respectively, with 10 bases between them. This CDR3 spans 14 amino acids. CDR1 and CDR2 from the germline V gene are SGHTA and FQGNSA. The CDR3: CASSLGYGGNTIYF. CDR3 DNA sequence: TGTGCCAGCAGCTTGGGATATGGAGGAAACACCATATATTTT. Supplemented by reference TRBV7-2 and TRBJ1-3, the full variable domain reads GAGVSQSPSNKVTEKGKDVELRCDPISGHTALYWYRQSLGQGLEFLIYFQGNSAPDKSGLPSDRFSAERTGGSVSTLTIQRTQQEDSAVYLCASSLGYGGNTIYFGEGSWLTVV.

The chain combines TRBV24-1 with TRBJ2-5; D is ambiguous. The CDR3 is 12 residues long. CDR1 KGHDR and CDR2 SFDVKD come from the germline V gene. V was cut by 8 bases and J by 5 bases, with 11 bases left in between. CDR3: CATNWGRETQYF. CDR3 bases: TGTGCCACCAATTGGGGTCGGGAGACCCAGTACTTC.

CDR3 bases: TGCAGCGTACAGGGAAGGCGGGATGGCTACACCTTC. This translates into CSVQGRRDGYTF. V gene TRBV29-1 combines with J gene TRBJ1-2; a possible D gene is TRBD1 (6 bases). From germline, CDR1 is SQVTM and CDR2 ANQGSEA. This CDR3 region has 12 residues. V was pared by 6 bases and J by 6 bases, with 14 bases between. Full variable domain (outside the CDR3, taken from reference TRBV29-1 and TRBJ1-2): SAVISQKPSRDICQRGTSLTIQCQVDSQVTMMFWYRQQPGQSLTLIATANQGSEATYESGFVIDKFPISRPNLTFSTLTVSNMSPEDSSIYLCSVQGRRDGYTFGSGTRLTVV.

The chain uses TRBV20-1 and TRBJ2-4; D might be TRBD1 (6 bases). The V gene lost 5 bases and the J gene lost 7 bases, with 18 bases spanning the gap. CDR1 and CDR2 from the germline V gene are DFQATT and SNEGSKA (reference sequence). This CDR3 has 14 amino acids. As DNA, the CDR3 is TGCAGTGCTCCCAAACAGGGTATCGGGAACATTCAGTACTTC. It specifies CSAPKQGIGNIQYF.

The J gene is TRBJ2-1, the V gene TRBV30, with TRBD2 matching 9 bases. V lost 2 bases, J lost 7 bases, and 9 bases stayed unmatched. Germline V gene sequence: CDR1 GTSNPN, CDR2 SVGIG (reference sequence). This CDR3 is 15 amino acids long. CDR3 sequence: CAWSNPAGGLNEQFF. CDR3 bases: TGTGCCTGGAGTAATCCAGCGGGGGGATTAAATGAGCAGTTCTTC.

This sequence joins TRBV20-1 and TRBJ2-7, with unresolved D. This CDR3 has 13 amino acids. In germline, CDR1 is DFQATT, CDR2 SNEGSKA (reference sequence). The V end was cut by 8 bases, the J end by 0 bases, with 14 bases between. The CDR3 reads CSTPPPPSYEQYF. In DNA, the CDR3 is TGCAGTACCCCTCCACCACCCTCCTACGAGCAGTACTTC.

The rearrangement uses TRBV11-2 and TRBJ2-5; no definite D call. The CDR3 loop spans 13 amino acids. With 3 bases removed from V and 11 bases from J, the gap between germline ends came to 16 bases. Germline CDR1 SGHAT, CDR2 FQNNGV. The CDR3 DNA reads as TGTGCCAGCAGCTTTACATGGAGCAATGAGCAGTACTTC. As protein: CASSFTWSNEQYF.

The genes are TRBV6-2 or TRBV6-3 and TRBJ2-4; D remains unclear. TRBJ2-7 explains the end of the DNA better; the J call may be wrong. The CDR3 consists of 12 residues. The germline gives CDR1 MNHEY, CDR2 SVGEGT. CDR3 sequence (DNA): TGTGCCAGCAGTCGACCCGAGGTCGAGCAGTACTTC. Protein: CASSRPEVEQYF.

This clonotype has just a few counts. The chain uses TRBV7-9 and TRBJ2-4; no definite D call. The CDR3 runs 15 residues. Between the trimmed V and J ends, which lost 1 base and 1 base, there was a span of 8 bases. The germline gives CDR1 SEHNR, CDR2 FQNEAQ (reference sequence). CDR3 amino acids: CASSLDGHAKNIQYF. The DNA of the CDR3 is TGTGCCAGCAGCTTAGACGGTCATGCCAAAAACATTCAGTACTTC.

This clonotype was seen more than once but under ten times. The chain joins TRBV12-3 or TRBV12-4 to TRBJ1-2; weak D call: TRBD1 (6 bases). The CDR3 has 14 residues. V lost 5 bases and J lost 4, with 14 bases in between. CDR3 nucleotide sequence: TGTGCCAGCAGTATCGGACAGACTGGCTATGGCTACACCTTC. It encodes CASSIGQTGYGYTF.

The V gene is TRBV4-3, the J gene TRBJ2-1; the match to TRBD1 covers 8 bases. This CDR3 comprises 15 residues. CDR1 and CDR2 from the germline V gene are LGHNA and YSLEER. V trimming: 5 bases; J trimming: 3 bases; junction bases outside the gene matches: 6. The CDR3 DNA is TGCGCCAGCAGCGCGCGACAGGGGAACTACAATGAGCAGTTCTTC. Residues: CASSARQGNYNEQFF.

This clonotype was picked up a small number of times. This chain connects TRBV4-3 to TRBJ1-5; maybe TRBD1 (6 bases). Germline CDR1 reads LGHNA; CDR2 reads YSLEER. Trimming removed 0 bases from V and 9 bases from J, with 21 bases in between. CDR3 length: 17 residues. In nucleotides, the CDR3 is TGCGCCAGCAGCCAAGATAGGAGAGGGGCAGGGGATCTGCCCCAGCATTTT. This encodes CASSQDRRGAGDLPQHF.

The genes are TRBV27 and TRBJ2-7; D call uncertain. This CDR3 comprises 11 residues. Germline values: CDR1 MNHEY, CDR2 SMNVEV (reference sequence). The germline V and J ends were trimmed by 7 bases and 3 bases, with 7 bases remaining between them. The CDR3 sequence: CASKSNYEQYF. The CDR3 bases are TGTGCCAGCAAATCCAACTACGAGCAGTACTTC.

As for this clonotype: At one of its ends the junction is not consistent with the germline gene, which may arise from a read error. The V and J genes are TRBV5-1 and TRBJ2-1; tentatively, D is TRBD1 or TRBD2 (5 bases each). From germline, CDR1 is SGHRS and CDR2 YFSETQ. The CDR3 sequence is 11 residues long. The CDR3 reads CASSLGTQQVF. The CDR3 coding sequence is TGCGCCAGCAGCTTAGGGACCCAGCAGGTCTTC.

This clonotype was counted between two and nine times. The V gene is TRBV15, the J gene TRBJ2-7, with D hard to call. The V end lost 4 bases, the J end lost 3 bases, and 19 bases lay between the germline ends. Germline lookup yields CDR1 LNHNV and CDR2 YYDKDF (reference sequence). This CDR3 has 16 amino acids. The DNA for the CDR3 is TGTGCCACCAGCAAAACCCCGGCCAGGCCTTACTACGAGCAGTACTTC. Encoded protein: CATSKTPARPYYEQYF.

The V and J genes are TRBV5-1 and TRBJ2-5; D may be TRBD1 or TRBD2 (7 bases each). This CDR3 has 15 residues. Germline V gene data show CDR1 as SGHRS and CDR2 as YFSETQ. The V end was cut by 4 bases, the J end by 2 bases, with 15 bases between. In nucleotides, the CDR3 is TGCGCCAGCAGCCAGGGGGGGAGCGGACAAGAGACCCAGTACTTC. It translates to CASSQGGSGQETQYF. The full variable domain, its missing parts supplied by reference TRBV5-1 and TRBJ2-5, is KAGVTQTPRYLIKTRGQQVTLSCSPISGHRSVSWYQQTPGQGLQFLFEYFSETQRNKGNFPGRFSGRQFSNSRSEMNVSTLELGDSALYLCASSQGGSGQETQYFGPGTRLLVL.

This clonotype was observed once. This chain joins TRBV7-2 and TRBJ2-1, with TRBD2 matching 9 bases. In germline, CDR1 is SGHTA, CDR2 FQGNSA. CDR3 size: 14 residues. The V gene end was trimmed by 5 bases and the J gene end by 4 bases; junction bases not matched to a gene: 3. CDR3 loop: CASSRTSDYNEQFF. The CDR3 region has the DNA TGTGCCAGCAGCCGGACTAGCGATTACAATGAGCAGTTCTTC.

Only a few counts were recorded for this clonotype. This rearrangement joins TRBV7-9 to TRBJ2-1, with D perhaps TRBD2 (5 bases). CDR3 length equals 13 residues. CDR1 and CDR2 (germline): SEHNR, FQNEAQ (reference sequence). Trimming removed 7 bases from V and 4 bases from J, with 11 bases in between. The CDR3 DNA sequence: TGTGCCAGCACCCCGCCGGGGTACAATGAGCAGTTCTTC. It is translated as CASTPPGYNEQFF.

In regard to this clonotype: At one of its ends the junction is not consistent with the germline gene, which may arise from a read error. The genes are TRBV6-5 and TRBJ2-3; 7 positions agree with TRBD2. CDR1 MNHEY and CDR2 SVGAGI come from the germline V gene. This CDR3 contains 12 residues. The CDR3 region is CASRTSRDTQYF. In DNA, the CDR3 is TGTGCCAGCAGGACTAGCAGAGATACGCAGTATTTT.

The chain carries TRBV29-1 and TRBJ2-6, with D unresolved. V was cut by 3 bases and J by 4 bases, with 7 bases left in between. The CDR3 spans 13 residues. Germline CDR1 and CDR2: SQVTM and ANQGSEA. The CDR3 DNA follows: TGCAGCGTTGAGACGTTGGGGGCCAACGTCCTGACTTTC. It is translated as CSVETLGANVLTF. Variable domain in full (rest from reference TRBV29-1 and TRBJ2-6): SAVISQKPSRDICQRGTSLTIQCQVDSQVTMMFWYRQQPGQSLTLIATANQGSEATYESGFVIDKFPISRPNLTFSTLTVSNMSPEDSSIYLCSVETLGANVLTFGAGSRLTVL.

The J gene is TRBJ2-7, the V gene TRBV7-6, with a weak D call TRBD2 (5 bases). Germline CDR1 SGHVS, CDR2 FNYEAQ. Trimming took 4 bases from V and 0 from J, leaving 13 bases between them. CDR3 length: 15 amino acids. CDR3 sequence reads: CASSSDPGSSYEQYF. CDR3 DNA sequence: TGTGCCAGCAGCTCAGACCCGGGGAGCTCCTACGAGCAGTACTTC.

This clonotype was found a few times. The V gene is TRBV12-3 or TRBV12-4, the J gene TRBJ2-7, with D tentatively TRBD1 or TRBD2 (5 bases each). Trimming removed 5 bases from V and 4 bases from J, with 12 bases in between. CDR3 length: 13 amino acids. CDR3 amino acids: CASSVTGQYEQYF. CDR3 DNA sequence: TGTGCCAGCAGTGTTACGGGGCAATACGAGCAGTACTTC.

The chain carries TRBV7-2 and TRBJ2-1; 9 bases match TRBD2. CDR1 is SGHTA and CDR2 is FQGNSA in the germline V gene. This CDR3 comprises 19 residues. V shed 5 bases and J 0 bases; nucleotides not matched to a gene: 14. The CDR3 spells CASSPTSGGRASSYNEQFF. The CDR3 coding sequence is TGTGCCAGCAGCCCAACATCTGGCGGGAGGGCGAGCTCCTACAATGAGCAGTTCTTC.

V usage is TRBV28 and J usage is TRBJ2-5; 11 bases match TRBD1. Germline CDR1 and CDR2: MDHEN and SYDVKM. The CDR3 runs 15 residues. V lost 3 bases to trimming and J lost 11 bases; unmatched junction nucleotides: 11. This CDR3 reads CASSFSGQGEGEQYF. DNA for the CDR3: TGTGCCAGCAGTTTTTCGGGACAGGGGGAAGGGGAGCAGTACTTC.

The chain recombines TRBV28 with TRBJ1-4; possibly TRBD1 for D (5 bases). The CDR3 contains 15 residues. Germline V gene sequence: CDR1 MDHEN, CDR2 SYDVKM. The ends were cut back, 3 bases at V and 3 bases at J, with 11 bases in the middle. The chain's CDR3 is CASSLDRDSNEKLFF. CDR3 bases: TGTGCCAGCAGTTTGGACCGGGACTCTAATGAAAAACTGTTTTTT.

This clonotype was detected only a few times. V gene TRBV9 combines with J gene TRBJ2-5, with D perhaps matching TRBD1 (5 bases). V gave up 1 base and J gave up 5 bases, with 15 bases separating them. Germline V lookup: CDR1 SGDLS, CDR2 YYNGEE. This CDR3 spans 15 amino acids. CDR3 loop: CASSVRQGKGETQYF. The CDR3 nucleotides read TGTGCCAGCAGCGTAAGGCAGGGTAAAGGGGAGACCCAGTACTTC.

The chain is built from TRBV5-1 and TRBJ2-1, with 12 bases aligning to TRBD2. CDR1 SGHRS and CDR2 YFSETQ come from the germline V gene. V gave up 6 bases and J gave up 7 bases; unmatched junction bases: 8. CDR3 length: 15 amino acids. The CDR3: CASNQGLAGLNEQFF. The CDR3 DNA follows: TGCGCCAGCAACCAGGGACTAGCGGGTTTGAATGAGCAGTTCTTC.

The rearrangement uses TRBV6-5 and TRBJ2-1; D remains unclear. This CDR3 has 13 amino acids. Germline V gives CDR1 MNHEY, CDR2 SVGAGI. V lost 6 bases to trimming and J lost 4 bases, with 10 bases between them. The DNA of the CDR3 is TGTGCCAGCAGCCACGCAACTTACAATGAGCAGTTCTTC. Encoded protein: CASSHATYNEQFF.

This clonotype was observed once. CDR3 sequence reads: CASSLTGTGIPYEQYF. The CDR3 nucleotides read TGTGCCAGCAGCTTAACCGGGACAGGGATCCCCTACGAGCAGTACTTC. The chain recombines TRBV7-2 with TRBJ2-4, with 9 bases matching TRBD1. The J call may not be correct, given that the DNA end is closer to TRBJ2-7. CDR3 length: 16 amino acids. Germline values: CDR1 SGHTA, CDR2 FQGNSA.

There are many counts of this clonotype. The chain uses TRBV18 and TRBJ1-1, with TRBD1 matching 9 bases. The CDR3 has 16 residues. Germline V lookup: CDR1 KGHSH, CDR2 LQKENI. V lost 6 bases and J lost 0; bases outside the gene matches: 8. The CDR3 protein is CASSPGTGSMNTEAFF. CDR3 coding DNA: TGTGCCAGCTCTCCGGGGACAGGGAGTATGAACACTGAAGCTTTCTTT. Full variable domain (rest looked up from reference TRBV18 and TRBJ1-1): NAGVMQNPRHLVRRRGQEARLRCSPMKGHSHVYWYRQLPEEGLKFMVYLQKENIIDESGMPKERFSAEFPKEGPSILRIQQVVRGDSAAYFCASSPGTGSMNTEAFFGQGTRLTVV.